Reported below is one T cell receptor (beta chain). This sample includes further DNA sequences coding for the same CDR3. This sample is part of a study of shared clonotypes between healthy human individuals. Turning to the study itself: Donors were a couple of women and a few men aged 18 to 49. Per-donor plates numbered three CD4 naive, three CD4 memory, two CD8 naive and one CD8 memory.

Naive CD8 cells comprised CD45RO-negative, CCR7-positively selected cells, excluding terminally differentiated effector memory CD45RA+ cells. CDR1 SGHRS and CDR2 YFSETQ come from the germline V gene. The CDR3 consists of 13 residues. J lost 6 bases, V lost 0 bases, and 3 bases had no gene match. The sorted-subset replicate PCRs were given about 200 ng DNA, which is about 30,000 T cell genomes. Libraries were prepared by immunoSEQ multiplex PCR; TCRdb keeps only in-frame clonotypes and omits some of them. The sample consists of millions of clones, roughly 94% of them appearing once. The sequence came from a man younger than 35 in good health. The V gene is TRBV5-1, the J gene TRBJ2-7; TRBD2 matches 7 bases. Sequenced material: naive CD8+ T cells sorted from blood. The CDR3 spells CASSLGSGVEQYF. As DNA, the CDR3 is TGCGCCAGCAGCTTGGGGAGCGGGGTCGAGCAGTACTTC.